The next 4 T cell receptor beta chains were all read from a single sample in a study of T cell responses to AZD1222 COVID-19 vaccine. The protocol was immunoSEQ multiplex PCR, while the TCRdb copy is restricted to in-frame clones and leaves out a portion. The sample has 130,000 to 150,000 clones, around 90% seen once. The sequencing here drew on peripheral blood, taken on day 0 of MenACWY control vaccination. The receptors originated from an adult in good health.

This clone turned up a few times. Here the CDR3 DNA reads TGTGCCAGCTCACCTACAGGGGACACTGAAGCTTTCTTT. As protein: CASSPTGDTEAFF. This chain uses TRBV18 with TRBJ1-1, with TRBD1 identical over 7 bases. The CDR3 is made up of 13 amino acids. Per germline, CDR1 KGHSH and CDR2 LQKENI. J lost 3 bases, V lost 3 bases, and 1 base had no gene match.

This sequence joins TRBV20-1 and TRBJ1-1, with D possibly matching TRBD1 (5 bases). Germline assignment: CDR1 DFQATT and CDR2 SNEGSKA (reference sequence). Trimming took 5 bases from V and 7 from J, leaving 11 bases between them. The CDR3 runs 11 residues. CDR3 bases: TGCAGTGCTGGTGACAGAGGTGAAGCTTTCTTT. This translates into CSAGDRGEAFF.

The J gene is TRBJ2-4, the V gene TRBV5-4; TRBD2 aligns across 11 bases. The junction had 8 bases not matched to a gene; V was cut back by 5 bases and J by 7 bases. This CDR3 contains 15 residues. Germline V CDR1 and CDR2: SGHNT, YYREEE (reference sequence). The CDR3 is CASSSTSGSWNIQYF. DNA for the CDR3: TGTGCCAGCAGTTCTACTAGCGGGAGTTGGAACATTCAGTACTTC.

This chain connects TRBV15 to TRBJ2-5; D is possibly TRBD2 (6 bases). V dropped 8 bases and J dropped 4 bases, with 14 bases sitting between them. Germline CDR1 reads LNHNV; CDR2 reads YYDKDF (reference sequence). The CDR3 has 13 amino acids. DNA of the CDR3: TGTGCCACCTGGGGACTTTGGGGAGAGACCCAGTACTTC. Protein sequence: CATWGLWGETQYF. The full variable domain, in which reference TRBV15 and TRBJ2-5 provide the parts outside the CDR3, is DAMVIQNPRYQVTQFGKPVTLSCSQTLNHNVMYWYQQKSSQAPKLLFHYYDKDFNNEADTPDNFQSRRPNTSFCFLDIRSPGLGDTAMYLCATWGLWGETQYFGPGTRLLVL.